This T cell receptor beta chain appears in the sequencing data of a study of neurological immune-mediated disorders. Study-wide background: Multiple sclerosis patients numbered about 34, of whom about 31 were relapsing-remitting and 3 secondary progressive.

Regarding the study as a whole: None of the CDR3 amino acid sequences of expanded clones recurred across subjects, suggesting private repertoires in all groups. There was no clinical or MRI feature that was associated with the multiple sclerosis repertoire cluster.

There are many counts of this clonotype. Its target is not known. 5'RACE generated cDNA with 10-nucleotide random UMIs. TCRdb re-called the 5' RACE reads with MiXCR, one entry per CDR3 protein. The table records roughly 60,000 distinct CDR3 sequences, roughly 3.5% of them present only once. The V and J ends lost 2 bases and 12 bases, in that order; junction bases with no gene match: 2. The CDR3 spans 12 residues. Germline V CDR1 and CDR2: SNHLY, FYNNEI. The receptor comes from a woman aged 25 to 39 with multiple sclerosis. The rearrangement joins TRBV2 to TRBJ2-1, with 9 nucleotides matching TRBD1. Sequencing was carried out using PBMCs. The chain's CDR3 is CASSEKGQGQFF. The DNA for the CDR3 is TGTGCCAGCAGTGAAAAGGGACAGGGGCAGTTCTTC.